These 32 T cell receptor beta chains share one sample of origin, sequenced in a study of T cells in Graves' hyperthyroidism and ophthalmopathy. Using RNA transcripts as the source, TCR beta CDR3 regions were amplified. RT-PCR in the first round (using the HTBI primer set) targeted the TCR CDR3. TCRdb reanalysed the multiplex PCR reads using MiXCR and keeps one entry per CDR3 protein. The sample includes 540,000 or so distinct CDR3 sequences, around 14% of them seen just once. The sequenced sample consisted of blood. The source is a woman aged 25-40 years with Graves' hyperthyroidism.

This chain joins TRBV19 and TRBJ2-2; TRBD1 matches at 12 bases. Unmatched junction bases numbered 8, after V lost 4 bases and J lost 5 bases. From germline, CDR1 is LNHDA and CDR2 SQIVND (reference sequence). The CDR3 spans 17 residues. The DNA for the CDR3 is TGTGCCAGTAGTAGGGGGGACAGGGGGCAGTGGACCGGGGAGCTGTTTTTT. Translating gives CASSRGDRGQWTGELFF.

V gene TRBV4-1 combines with J gene TRBJ2-3, with a weak D call TRBD2 (5 bases). Deletions cut 4 bases from V and 0 bases from J, with 14 bases between. This CDR3 is built from 16 residues. Germline assignment: CDR1 MGHRA and CDR2 YSYEKL. This CDR3 is CASSPVERRSTDTQYF. The CDR3 DNA is TGCGCCAGCAGCCCCGTAGAGAGGAGGAGCACAGATACGCAGTATTTT.

In this sample, this clonotype turned up a few times. The chain is built from TRBV18 and TRBJ2-3; 7 nucleotides align to TRBD1. The CDR3 totals 14 residues. V lost 4 bases to trimming and J lost 5 bases; unmatched junction nucleotides: 6. Germline CDR1 and CDR2: KGHSH and LQKENI. In nucleotides, the CDR3 is TGTGCCAGCTCACGGGGGACAGACCGAGATACGCAGTATTTT. Amino acids: CASSRGTDRDTQYF.

This clonotype was observed at least ten times. This chain connects TRBV7-6 to TRBJ2-1; tentative D call: TRBD2 (7 bases). The CDR3 is 18 amino acids. Per germline, CDR1 SGHVS and CDR2 FNYEAQ. V lost 2 bases to trimming and J lost 3 bases, with 20 bases between them. In DNA form, the CDR3 reads TGTGCCAGCAGCTTATATGTTACGGAGGGGGGGAGCTACAATGAGCAGTTCTTC. It specifies CASSLYVTEGGSYNEQFF. The full variable domain, completed using reference TRBV7-6 and TRBJ2-1, is GAGVSQSPRYKVTKRGQDVALRCDPISGHVSLYWYRQALGQGPEFLTYFNYEAQQDKSGLPNDRFSAERPEGSISTLTIQRTEQRDSAMYRCASSLYVTEGGSYNEQFFGPGTRLTVL.

This clonotype has only a few counts. Relative to the germline gene, one junction end is altered; a read error may explain this. The V and J genes are TRBV24-1 and TRBJ2-1, with unresolved D. CDR3 length equals 15 residues. Germline CDR1 KGHDR, CDR2 SFDVKD. The CDR3 sequence: CATSEAVNTYNGQFF. CDR3 nucleotide sequence: TGTGCCACCAGTGAGGCGGTGAACACCTACAATGGGCAGTTCTTC.

This clonotype showed up many times. V gene TRBV28 combines with J gene TRBJ2-1; D is perhaps TRBD2 (6 bases). CDR1 and CDR2 from the germline V gene are MDHEN and SYDVKM. CDR3 length: 17 residues. Between the trimmed V and J ends, which lost 2 bases and 0 bases, there was a span of 14 bases. The CDR3 nucleotides read TGTGCCAGCAGTTTAGCCCCGGGAGTTAGCTCCTACAATGAGCAGTTCTTC. Amino acids: CASSLAPGVSSYNEQFF.

In this sample, this clonotype turned up a few times. The chain carries TRBV20-1 and TRBJ2-5, with TRBD2 matching over 10 bases. The germline V gene has CDR1 DFQATT and CDR2 SNEGSKA (reference sequence). This CDR3 comprises 14 residues. V lost 3 bases, J lost 5 bases, and 6 bases stayed unmatched. The CDR3 DNA follows: TGCAGTGCTAGTCTAGCGGGAGTAGGGGAGACCCAGTACTTC. This translates into CSASLAGVGETQYF.

This clonotype was detected ten times or more. The chain combines TRBV18 with TRBJ2-1, with D perhaps matching TRBD2 (6 bases). CDR3 length equals 17 residues. V was shortened by 0 bases and J by 2 bases, with 14 bases between the two germline ends. Germline CDR1 KGHSH, CDR2 LQKENI. The CDR3 sequence: CASSPPLAGLAYNEQFF. DNA for the CDR3: TGTGCCAGCTCACCACCTCTCGCGGGGCTGGCCTACAATGAGCAGTTCTTC. Full variable domain (remainder filled in from reference TRBV18 and TRBJ2-1): NAGVMQNPRHLVRRRGQEARLRCSPMKGHSHVYWYRQLPEEGLKFMVYLQKENIIDESGMPKERFSAEFPKEGPSILRIQQVVRGDSAAYFCASSPPLAGLAYNEQFFGPGTRLTVL.

This chain connects TRBV7-9 to TRBJ2-3, with D tentatively TRBD1 (6 bases). Trimming left V 6 bases short and J 5 bases short, with 18 bases between. The CDR3 contains 15 residues. Germline V gene sequence: CDR1 SEHNR, CDR2 FQNEAQ (reference sequence). The CDR3 nucleotides are TGTGCCAGCAGACCGGACAGCGCCGTGGGAGATACGCAGTATTTT. Its protein is CASRPDSAVGDTQYF.

There are many counts of this clonotype. The V call is TRBV6-1, the J call TRBJ1-5, with D perhaps matching TRBD1 (5 bases). CDR1 and CDR2 from the germline V gene are MNHNS and SASEGT. V lost 8 bases and J 0 bases, leaving 11 bases between the germline ends. This CDR3 has 14 residues. The CDR3 DNA reads TGTGCCAGCGGGGCAGGCGATAGCAATCAGCCCCAGCATTTT. This gives the protein CASGAGDSNQPQHF.

J is TRBJ2-4 and V is TRBV6-2 or TRBV6-3; tentatively, D is TRBD1 (5 bases). The end of the DNA is better explained by TRBJ2-1, so the J call may be wrong. The germline gives CDR1 MNHEY, CDR2 SVGEGT. The CDR3 contains 15 residues. The CDR3 reads CASSKSTEVQNIQFF. CDR3 bases: TGTGCCAGCAGTAAATCGACAGAAGTCCAAAACATTCAGTTCTTC.

This clonotype was detected many times. J is TRBJ1-5 and V is TRBV28; D unresolved. V was shortened by 5 bases and J by 4 bases, with 9 bases between the two germline ends. Germline loops: CDR1 MDHEN, CDR2 SYDVKM. The CDR3 has 13 residues. CDR3 coding DNA: TGTGCCAGCAGTGTAAGACGGAATCAGCCCCAGCATTTT. Translating gives CASSVRRNQPQHF. Together with reference TRBV28 and TRBJ1-5, the CDR3 gives the full variable domain: DVKVTQSSRYLVKRTGEKVFLECVQDMDHENMFWYRQDPGLGLRLIYFSYDVKMKEKGDIPEGYSVSREKKERFSLILESASTNQTSMYLCASSVRRNQPQHFGDGTRLSIL.

This clonotype appeared many times. This sequence joins TRBV30 and TRBJ1-5; 7 bases are shared with TRBD1. CDR3 length equals 14 residues. Unmatched junction bases numbered 3, after V lost 3 bases and J lost 1 base. CDR1 and CDR2 from the germline V gene are GTSNPN and SVGIG (reference sequence). The CDR3 loop reads CAWRGQVSNQPQHF. In DNA form, the CDR3 reads TGTGCCTGGAGAGGACAGGTCAGCAATCAGCCCCAGCATTTT.

The chain joins TRBV9 to TRBJ2-7; tentatively, D is TRBD2 (6 bases). CDR3 length: 13 residues. Trimming removed 4 bases from V and 3 bases from J, with 11 bases in between. CDR1 is SGDLS and CDR2 is YYNGEE in the germline V gene. CDR3 in amino acids: CASSRGSNYEQYF. As DNA, the CDR3 is TGTGCCAGCAGCCGGGGGTCCAACTACGAGCAGTACTTC.

The table lists this clonotype with many counts. V usage is TRBV2 and J usage is TRBJ1-1; weak D call: TRBD1 (6 bases). Trimming left V 5 bases short and J 10 bases short, with 11 bases between. CDR1 SNHLY and CDR2 FYNNEI come from the germline V gene. The CDR3 is made up of 11 amino acids. CDR3: CASSQGLGAFF. CDR3 DNA sequence: TGTGCCAGCAGTCAGGGGTTAGGAGCTTTCTTT.

V usage is TRBV20-1 and J usage is TRBJ2-4; 7 bases fit TRBD1. The germline V gene has CDR1 DFQATT and CDR2 SNEGSKA (reference sequence). J lost 0 bases, V lost 6 bases, and 8 bases had no gene match. The CDR3 covers 15 residues. CDR3 sequence reads: CSAYTGEIAKNIQYF. The CDR3 DNA is TGCAGTGCGTATACAGGGGAGATAGCCAAAAACATTCAGTACTTC.

Only a few counts were recorded for this clonotype. This chain joins TRBV29-1 and TRBJ1-1; D is perhaps TRBD1 (6 bases). V gave up 5 bases and J gave up 1 base, with 11 bases separating them. The CDR3 extends over 13 amino acids. The germline V gene encodes CDR1 SQVTM and CDR2 ANQGSEA. The CDR3 here is CSVSGTSNTEAFF. The CDR3 nucleotides read TGCAGCGTTTCCGGGACATCGAACACTGAAGCTTTCTTT.

This clonotype was observed many times. This CDR3 is CASSPRQGWNEKLFF. CDR3 sequence (DNA): TGTGCCAGCAGTCCCCGACAGGGATGGAATGAAAAACTGTTTTTT. The rearrangement links TRBV27 to TRBJ1-4; 7 bases match TRBD1. This CDR3 has 15 amino acids. Germline CDR1 is MNHEY and CDR2 is SMNVEV (reference sequence). V dropped 5 bases and J dropped 5; count of bases not matched to a gene: 8. Supplemented by reference TRBV27 and TRBJ1-4, the full variable domain reads EAQVTQNPRYLITVTGKKLTVTCSQNMNHEYMSWYRQDPGLGLRQIYYSMNVEVTDKGDVPEGYKVSRKEKRNFPLILESPSPNQTSLYFCASSPRQGWNEKLFFGSGTQLSVL.

This clonotype has a count of ten or more. The chain has TRBV27 and TRBJ2-7, with D possibly matching TRBD2 (6 bases). CDR3 length equals 14 residues. The V end lost 2 bases, the J end lost 2 bases, and 10 bases lay between the germline ends. CDR1 and CDR2 (germline): MNHEY, SMNVEV (reference sequence). The CDR3 region is CASSLASATYEQYF. The CDR3 region has the DNA TGTGCCAGCAGTTTAGCTAGCGCGACCTACGAGCAGTACTTC.

This clonotype was recorded at least ten times. J is TRBJ1-1 and V is TRBV7-9, with D possibly TRBD1 on 6 matching bases. Germline values: CDR1 SEHNR, CDR2 FQNEAQ (reference sequence). V was cut by 8 bases and J by 4 bases, with 17 bases left in between. The CDR3 sequence is 14 residues long. The CDR3 DNA follows: TGTGCCAGCGGAGGGATTACAGGGTCCACTGAAGCTTTCTTT. Translated, it gives CASGGITGSTEAFF.

This clonotype was detected a few times. CDR3 bases: TGTGCCAGCAGCTTGGGGTATCAGAGTTCACCCCTCCACTTT. Protein product: CASSLGYQSSPLHF. V and J are TRBV7-2 and TRBJ1-6; D ambiguous. Per germline, CDR1 SGHTA and CDR2 FQGNSA. The CDR3 runs 14 residues. Trimming stripped 3 bases from V and 9 bases from J, with 12 bases between.

This clonotype was counted between two and nine times. V and J are TRBV7-2 and TRBJ1-2; a possible D gene is TRBD1 (5 bases). From germline, CDR1 is SGHTA and CDR2 FQGNSA. Trimming removed 5 bases from V and 4 bases from J, with 17 bases in between. CDR3 length: 15 amino acids. The CDR3 loop is CASSGGDGALYGYTF. In DNA form, the CDR3 reads TGTGCCAGCAGCGGGGGAGACGGGGCCCTCTATGGCTACACCTTC.

Turning to this clonotype: The junction departs from germline at one end; a sequencing error may be responsible. This chain joins TRBV5-1 and TRBJ2-7; possibly TRBD1 or TRBD2 for D (6 bases each). The CDR3 has 12 residues. The germline gives CDR1 SGHRS, CDR2 YFSETQ. The CDR3 is CASSGTSGEQYF. For the CDR3, the DNA is TGTGCCAGCAGTGGGACAAGCGGGGAGCAGTACTTC.

In its sample, this clonotype was seen a few times. The chain links TRBV6-1 to TRBJ2-7; D is possibly TRBD1 (6 bases). The CDR3 length is 12 residues. The V gene's germline CDR1 is MNHNS and CDR2 SASEGT. V lost 8 bases, J lost 3 bases, and 11 bases lay in between. The CDR3 nucleotides read TGTGCCAGCCATACAGGGTTCTACGAGCAGTACTTC. It specifies CASHTGFYEQYF.

Points on this clonotype: Since a much larger clone is just one base distant, this may be a read error. This chain uses TRBV12-3 or TRBV12-4 with TRBJ1-4; a weak D match, TRBD1 (6 bases). This CDR3 has 14 amino acids. The CDR3 sequence is CASSPGHSNEELFF. The DNA for the CDR3 is TGTGCCAGCAGTCCGGGACATAGTAATGAAGAACTGTTTTTT.

This clonotype was recorded at least ten times. The chain links TRBV6-1 to TRBJ1-1, with D uncertain. V was trimmed by 5 bases and J by 5 bases, leaving 18 bases between them. Germline lookup yields CDR1 MNHNS and CDR2 SASEGT. The CDR3 extends over 15 amino acids. As DNA, the CDR3 is TGTGCCAGCAGTCACGACGGTAGTCCGGGGACTGAAGCTTTCTTT. Amino acids: CASSHDGSPGTEAFF.

The sample holds many counts of this clonotype. As DNA, the CDR3 is TGTGCCAGCAGCTTAGTGCCCCCAGCGAACACTGAAGCTTTCTTT. Its translation: CASSLVPPANTEAFF. V gene TRBV7-9 combines with J gene TRBJ1-1; D call uncertain. The V gene's germline CDR1 is SEHNR and CDR2 FQNEAQ (reference sequence). CDR3 size: 15 residues. V dropped 1 base and J dropped 1 base, with 10 bases sitting between them.

This clonotype was recorded many times. The chain joins TRBV20-1 to TRBJ2-1; D may correspond to TRBD1 or TRBD2 (5 bases each). Germline CDR1 is DFQATT and CDR2 is SNEGSKA (reference sequence). The CDR3 spans 11 residues. V lost 6 bases, J lost 4 bases, and 7 bases lay in between. For the CDR3, the DNA is TGCAGTGCCGGGGCTTACAATGAGCAGTTCTTC. Residues: CSAGAYNEQFF.

At least ten counts were recorded for this clonotype. CDR3 bases: TGCAGTGCGGGGACTAGCGGGAGGAGCTCCTACAATGAGCAGTTCTTC. As protein: CSAGTSGRSSYNEQFF. V usage is TRBV20-1 and J usage is TRBJ2-1, with TRBD2 matching over 15 bases. The CDR3 contains 16 residues. Germline lookup yields CDR1 DFQATT and CDR2 SNEGSKA (reference sequence). J was trimmed by 0 bases and V by 6 bases; bases with no gene match: 3.

This clonotype was recorded at least ten times. This chain uses TRBV29-1 with TRBJ2-5; TRBD1 matches at 12 bases. The CDR3 extends over 13 amino acids. Per the germline V gene, CDR1 is SQVTM and CDR2 is ANQGSEA. The CDR3 reads CGGGTGGGETQYF. CDR3 coding DNA: TGCGGTGGGGGGACAGGGGGCGGCGAGACCCAGTACTTC.

The sample holds a few counts of this clonotype. The chain joins TRBV29-1 to TRBJ1-1; D may be TRBD1 (5 bases). This CDR3 region has 12 residues. Trimming took 3 bases from V and 1 from J, leaving 6 bases between them. Looked up from germline, CDR1 is SQVTM and CDR2 is ANQGSEA. The CDR3 DNA sequence: TGCAGCGTTGAGGGGCGGAACACTGAAGCTTTCTTT. Translating it yields CSVEGRNTEAFF. Full variable domain (missing parts from reference TRBV29-1 and TRBJ1-1): SAVISQKPSRDICQRGTSLTIQCQVDSQVTMMFWYRQQPGQSLTLIATANQGSEATYESGFVIDKFPISRPNLTFSTLTVSNMSPEDSSIYLCSVEGRNTEAFFGQGTRLTVV.

The gene calls are TRBV19 and TRBJ2-2; 12 bases match TRBD2. The CDR3 is 17 residues long. Germline values: CDR1 LNHDA, CDR2 SQIVND (reference sequence). The V segment lost 2 bases and the J segment 0 bases; nucleotides outside the gene matches: 1. The CDR3 bases are TGTGCCAGTAGTATAACTAGCGGGAGGACGAACACCGGGGAGCTGTTTTTT. It encodes CASSITSGRTNTGELFF.